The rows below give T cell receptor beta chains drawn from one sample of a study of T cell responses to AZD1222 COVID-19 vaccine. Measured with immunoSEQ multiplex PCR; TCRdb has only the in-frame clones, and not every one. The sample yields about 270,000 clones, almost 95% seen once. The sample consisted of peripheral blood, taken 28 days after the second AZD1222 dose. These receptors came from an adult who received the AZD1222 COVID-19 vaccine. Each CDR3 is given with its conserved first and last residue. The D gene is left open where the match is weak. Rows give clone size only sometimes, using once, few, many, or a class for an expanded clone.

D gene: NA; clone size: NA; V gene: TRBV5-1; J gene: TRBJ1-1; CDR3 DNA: TGCGCCAGCAGCTTGGATCGAGCGAACACTGAAGCTTTCTTT; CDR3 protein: CASSLDRANTEAFF
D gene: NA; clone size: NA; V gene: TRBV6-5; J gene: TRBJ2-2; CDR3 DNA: TGTGCCAGCAGTTCCCCTCGCGGGGGACAAGGGGAGCTGTTTTTT; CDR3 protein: CASSSPRGGQGELFF
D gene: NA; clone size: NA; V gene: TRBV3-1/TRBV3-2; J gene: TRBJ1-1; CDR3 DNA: TGTGCCAGCAGCCAAGAGGGGGCTCGGGGGCACACTGAAGCTTTCTTT; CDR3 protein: CASSQEGARGHTEAFF
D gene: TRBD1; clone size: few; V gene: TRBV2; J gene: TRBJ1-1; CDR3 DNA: TGTGCCAGCCATCCCACAGGGGCCCTCACTGAAGCTTTCTTT; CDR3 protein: CASHPTGALTEAFF
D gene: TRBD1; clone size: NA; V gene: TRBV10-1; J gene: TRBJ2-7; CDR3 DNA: TGCGCCAGCAGTGTGGGACAGGGGTCCTACGAGCAGTACTTC; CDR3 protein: CASSVGQGSYEQYF
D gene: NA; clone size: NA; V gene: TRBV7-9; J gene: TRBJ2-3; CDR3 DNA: TGTGCCAGCAGCCCTCGGACAGATACAGATACGCAGTATTTT; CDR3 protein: CASSPRTDTDTQYF
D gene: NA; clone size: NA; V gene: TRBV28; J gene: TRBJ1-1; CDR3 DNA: TGTGCCAGCAGCCTCAGTTCGCTCTATGGTGAAGCTTTCTTT; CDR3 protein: CASSLSSLYGEAFF
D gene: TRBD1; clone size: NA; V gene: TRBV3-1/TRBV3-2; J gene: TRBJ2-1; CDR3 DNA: TGTGCCAGCAGCCACTCGTTTCAGGGGGTAGCCTCAAATGGAGGTGAGCAGTTCTTC; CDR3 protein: CASSHSFQGVASNGGEQFF
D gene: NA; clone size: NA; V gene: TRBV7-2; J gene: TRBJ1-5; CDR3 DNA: TGTGCCAGCAGCCCCGGGGGAGCCAATATAAACAATCAGCCCCAGCATTTT; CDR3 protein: CASSPGGANINNQPQHF
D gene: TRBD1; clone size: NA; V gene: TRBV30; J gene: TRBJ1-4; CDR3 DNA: TGTGCCTGGAGCCTAGGGACAGGGAGGAATGAAAAACTGTTTTTT; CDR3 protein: CAWSLGTGRNEKLFF
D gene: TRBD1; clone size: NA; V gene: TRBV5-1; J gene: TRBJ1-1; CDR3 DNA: TGCGCCAGCAGCCCGGGGACAGGTAACACTGAAGCTTTCTTT; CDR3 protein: CASSPGTGNTEAFF
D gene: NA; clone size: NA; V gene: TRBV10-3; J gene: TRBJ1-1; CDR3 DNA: TGTGCCATCAGAAGCGGAATGAACACTGAAGCTTTCTTT; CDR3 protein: CAIRSGMNTEAFF
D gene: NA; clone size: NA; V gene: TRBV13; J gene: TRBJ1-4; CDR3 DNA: TGTGCCAGCAGCCGGACAACTTTCGGGCCCGAAAAACTGTTTTTT; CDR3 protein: CASSRTTFGPEKLFF
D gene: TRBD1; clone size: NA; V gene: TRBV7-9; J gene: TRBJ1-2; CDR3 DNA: TGTGCCAGCAGCACAGGGGAGCCTAACTATGGCTACACCTTC; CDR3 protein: CASSTGEPNYGYTF
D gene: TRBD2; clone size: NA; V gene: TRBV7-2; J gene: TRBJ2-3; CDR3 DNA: TGTGCCAGCAGTCAGCGGGGGGATCGCACAGATACGCAGTATTTT; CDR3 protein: CASSQRGDRTDTQYF
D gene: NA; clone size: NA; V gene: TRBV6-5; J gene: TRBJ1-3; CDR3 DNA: TGTGCCAGCTCCCAGAGCTTTCCGAACACCATATATTTT; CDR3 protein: CASSQSFPNTIYF
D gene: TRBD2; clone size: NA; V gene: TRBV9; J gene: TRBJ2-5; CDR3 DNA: TGTGCCAGCAGCGTAGGAGGACTAGCGGGGCCCCAAGAGACCCAGTACTTC; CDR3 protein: CASSVGGLAGPQETQYF
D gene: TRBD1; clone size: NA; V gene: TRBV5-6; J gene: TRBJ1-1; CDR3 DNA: TGTGCCAGCAGCAGGGACAGGTTGCGGACTGAAGCTTTCTTT; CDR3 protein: CASSRDRLRTEAFF
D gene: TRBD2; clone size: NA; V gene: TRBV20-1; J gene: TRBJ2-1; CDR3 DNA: TGCAGTGCTAGTGAGGCTAGCGGGAGGGGCTATGAGCAGTTCTTC; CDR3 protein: CSASEASGRGYEQFF
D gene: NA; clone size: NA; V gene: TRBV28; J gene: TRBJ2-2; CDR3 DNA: TGTGCCAGCTGCTGGGGGGGCGGCACCGGGGAGCTGTTTTTT; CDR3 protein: CASCWGGGTGELFF
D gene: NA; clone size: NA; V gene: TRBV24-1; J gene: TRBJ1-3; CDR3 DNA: TGTGCCACCAGTGATTTTGGCGGCTACTCTGGAAACACCATATATTTT; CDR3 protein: CATSDFGGYSGNTIYF
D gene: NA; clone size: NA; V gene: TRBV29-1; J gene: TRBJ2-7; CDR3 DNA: TGCAGCGTTGGGGGGGACAGTTCCTACGAGCAGTACTTC; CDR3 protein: CSVGGDSSYEQYF